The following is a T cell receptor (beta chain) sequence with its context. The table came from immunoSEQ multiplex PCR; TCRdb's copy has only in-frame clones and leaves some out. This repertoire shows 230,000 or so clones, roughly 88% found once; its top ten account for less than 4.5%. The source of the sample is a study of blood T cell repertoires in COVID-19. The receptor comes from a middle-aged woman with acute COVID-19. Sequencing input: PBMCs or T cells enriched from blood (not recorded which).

The CDR3 DNA reads as TGTGCCGTAAAAGAGGAGACTAACTATGGCTACACCTTC. This encodes CAVKEETNYGYTF. This chain joins TRBV12-3 or TRBV12-4 and TRBJ1-2; D is ambiguous. The CDR3 has 13 amino acids. Trimming removed 11 bases at V and 0 bases at J, with 13 bases between.